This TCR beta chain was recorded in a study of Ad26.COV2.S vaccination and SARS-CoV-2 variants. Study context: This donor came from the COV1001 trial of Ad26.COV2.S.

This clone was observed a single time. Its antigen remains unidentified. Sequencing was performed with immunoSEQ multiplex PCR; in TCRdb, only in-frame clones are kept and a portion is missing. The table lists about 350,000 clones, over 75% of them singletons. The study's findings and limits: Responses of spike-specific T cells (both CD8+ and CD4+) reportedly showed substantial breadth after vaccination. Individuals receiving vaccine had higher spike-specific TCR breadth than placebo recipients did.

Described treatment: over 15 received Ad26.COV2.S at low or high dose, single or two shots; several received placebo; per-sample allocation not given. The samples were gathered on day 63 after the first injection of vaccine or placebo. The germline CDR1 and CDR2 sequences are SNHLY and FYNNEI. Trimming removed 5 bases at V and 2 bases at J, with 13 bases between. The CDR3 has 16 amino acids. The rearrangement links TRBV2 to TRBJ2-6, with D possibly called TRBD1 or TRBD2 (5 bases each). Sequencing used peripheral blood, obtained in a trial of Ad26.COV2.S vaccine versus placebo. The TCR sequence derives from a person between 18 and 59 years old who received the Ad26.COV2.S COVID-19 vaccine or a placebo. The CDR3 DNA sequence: TGTGCCAGCAGTCCCGACAGAGGGGCTGGGGCCAACGTCCTGACTTTC. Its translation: CASSPDRGAGANVLTF. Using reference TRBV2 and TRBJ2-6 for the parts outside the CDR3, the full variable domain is EPEVTQTPSHQVTQMGQEVILRCVPISNHLYFYWYRQILGQKVEFLVSFYNNEISEKSEIFDDQFSVERPDGSNFTLKIRSTKLEDSAMYFCASSPDRGAGANVLTFGAGSRLTVL.